This T cell receptor (beta chain) came from a study of control samples from healthy donors and cancer patients. Some clones are missing from TCRdb's copy, which holds only in-frame ones; the method was immunoSEQ multiplex PCR. The table lists roughly 170,000 clones, just under 95% of them singletons. CDR3 size: 17 residues. Germline CDR1 and CDR2: MGHRA and YSYEKL. V lost 1 base and J lost 4, with 16 bases in between. The TCR was taken from a man between 18 and 29 years old in good health. The sequenced sample consisted of blood. The chain couples TRBV4-1 to TRBJ2-2, with no clear D. CDR3 coding DNA: TGCGCCAGCAGCCAAGTCTTTAGGACCACGGGCACCGGGGAGCTGTTTTTT. Encoded protein: CASSQVFRTTGTGELFF.